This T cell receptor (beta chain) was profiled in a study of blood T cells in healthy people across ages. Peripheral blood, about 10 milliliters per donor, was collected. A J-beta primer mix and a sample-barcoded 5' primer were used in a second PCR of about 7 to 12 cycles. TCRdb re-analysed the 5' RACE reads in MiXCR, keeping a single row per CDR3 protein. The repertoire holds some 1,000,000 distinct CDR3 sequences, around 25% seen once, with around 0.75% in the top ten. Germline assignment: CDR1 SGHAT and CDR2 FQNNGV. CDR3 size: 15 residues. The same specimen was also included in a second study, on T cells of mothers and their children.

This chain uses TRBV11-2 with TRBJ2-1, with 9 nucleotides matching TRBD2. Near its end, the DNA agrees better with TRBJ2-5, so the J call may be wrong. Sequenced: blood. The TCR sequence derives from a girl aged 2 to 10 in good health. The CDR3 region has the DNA TGTGCCAGCAAGGAAGGGACTAGCTCGAGGGAGACCCAGTACTTC. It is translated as CASKEGTSSRETQYF.